This section outlines one T cell receptor (beta chain) sequence together with its context. This entry belongs to a study of blood T cell repertoires in COVID-19. This CDR3 has 13 amino acids. The V gene end was trimmed by 8 bases and the J gene end by 7 bases; junction bases not matched to a gene: 5. Produced via immunoSEQ multiplex PCR; TCRdb's table is partial and in-frame only. The sample holds 200,000 to 250,000 clones, 84% seen once. This sequence joins TRBV12-3 or TRBV12-4 and TRBJ1-6; TRBD1 agrees at 7 bases. The sequence derives from a woman in her 50s with active or convalescent COVID-19. The sequenced sample was peripheral blood. The CDR3 DNA is TGTGCCAGCGGGACAGATCAAAATTCACCCCTCCACTTT. It translates to CASGTDQNSPLHF.